This T cell receptor beta chain was identified during a study of response to subunit inactivated influenza vaccine. Per germline, CDR1 SGHRS and CDR2 YFSETQ. The germline V and J ends were trimmed by 0 bases and 4 bases, with 16 bases remaining between them. There are 17 residues in the CDR3. TCRdb processed the RT-PCR reads anew with MiXCR; each CDR3 protein has one entry. This table holds about 570,000 distinct CDR3 sequences, about 11% found once. These same records also appear under a second study, on T cells expressing NK-cell markers. That study adds: TCR beta cDNA was generated via 5'RACE template switching incorporating UMIs.

The TCR comes from a man in his fifties or sixties who received an inactivated influenza vaccine. This sequence joins TRBV5-1 and TRBJ2-2, with D unclear. This material consisted of PBMCs from blood, taken on the day of vaccination. CDR3 nucleotide sequence: TGCGCCAGCAGCTTGGATAGGCAGGATCAAGGCACCGGGGAGCTGTTTTTT. It translates to CASSLDRQDQGTGELFF.